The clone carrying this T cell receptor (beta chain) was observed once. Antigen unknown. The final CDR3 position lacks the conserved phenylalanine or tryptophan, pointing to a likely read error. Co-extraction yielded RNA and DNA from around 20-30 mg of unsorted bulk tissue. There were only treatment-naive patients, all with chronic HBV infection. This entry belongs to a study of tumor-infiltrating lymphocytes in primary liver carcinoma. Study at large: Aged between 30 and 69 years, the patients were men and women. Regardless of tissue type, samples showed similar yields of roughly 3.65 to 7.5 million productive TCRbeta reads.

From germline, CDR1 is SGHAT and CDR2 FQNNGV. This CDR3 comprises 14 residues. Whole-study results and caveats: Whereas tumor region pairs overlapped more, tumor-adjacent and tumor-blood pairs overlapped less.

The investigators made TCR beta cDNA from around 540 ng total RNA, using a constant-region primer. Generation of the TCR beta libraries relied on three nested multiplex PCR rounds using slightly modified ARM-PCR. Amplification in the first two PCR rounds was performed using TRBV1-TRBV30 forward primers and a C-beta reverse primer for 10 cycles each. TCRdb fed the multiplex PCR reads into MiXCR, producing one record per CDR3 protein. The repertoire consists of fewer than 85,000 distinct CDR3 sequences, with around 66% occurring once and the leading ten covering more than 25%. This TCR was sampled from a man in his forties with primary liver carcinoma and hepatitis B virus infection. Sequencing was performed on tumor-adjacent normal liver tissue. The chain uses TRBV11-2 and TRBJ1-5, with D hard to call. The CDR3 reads CVSSRGSKNQPQHS. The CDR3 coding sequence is TGTGTCAGCAGTCGCGGGTCAAAAAATCAGCCCCAGCATTCT.